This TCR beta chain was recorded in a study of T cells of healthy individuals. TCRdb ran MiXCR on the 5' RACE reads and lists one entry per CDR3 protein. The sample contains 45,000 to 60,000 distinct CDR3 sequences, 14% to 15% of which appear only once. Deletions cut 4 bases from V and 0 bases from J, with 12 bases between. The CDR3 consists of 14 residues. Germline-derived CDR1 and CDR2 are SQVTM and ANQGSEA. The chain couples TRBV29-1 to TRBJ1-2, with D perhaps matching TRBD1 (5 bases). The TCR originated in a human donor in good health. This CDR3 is CSVVLPGTNYGYTF. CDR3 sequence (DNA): TGCAGCGTTGTGTTGCCAGGGACTAACTATGGCTACACCTTC.